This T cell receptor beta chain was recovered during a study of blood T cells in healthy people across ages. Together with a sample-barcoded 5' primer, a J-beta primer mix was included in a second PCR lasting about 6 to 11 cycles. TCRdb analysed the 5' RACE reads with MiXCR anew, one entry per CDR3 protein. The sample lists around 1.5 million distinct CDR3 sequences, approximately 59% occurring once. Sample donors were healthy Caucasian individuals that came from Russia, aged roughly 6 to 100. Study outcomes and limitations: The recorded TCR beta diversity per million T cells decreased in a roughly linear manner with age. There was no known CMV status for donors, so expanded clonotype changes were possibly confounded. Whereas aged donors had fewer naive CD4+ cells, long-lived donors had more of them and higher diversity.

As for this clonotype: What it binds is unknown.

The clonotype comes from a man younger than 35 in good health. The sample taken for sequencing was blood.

The CDR3 here is CASTFPGRGGETQYF. DNA of the CDR3: TGTGCCAGCACCTTTCCGGGCAGGGGAGGCGAGACCCAGTACTTC. V usage is TRBV7-9 and J usage is TRBJ2-5, with D perhaps TRBD1 or TRBD2 (6 bases each). V was shortened by 7 bases and J by 5 bases, with 20 bases between the two germline ends. This CDR3 has 15 amino acids. In germline, CDR1 is SEHNR, CDR2 FQNEAQ (reference sequence).